This paragraph reports one T cell receptor beta chain. The antigen remains unidentified. Conversion of TCR transcripts into cDNA relied on 5'RACE template switching, which added a universal primer site and UMIs. TCRdb fed the 5' RACE reads into MiXCR, producing one record per CDR3 protein. The sample has 100,000 to 150,000 distinct CDR3 sequences, about 8.8% seen once. CDR1 is SGHNT, CDR2 YYREEE, per germline (reference sequence). With 4 bases removed from V and 5 bases from J, the gap between germline ends came to 18 bases. The CDR3 loop spans 15 amino acids. This record belongs to a study of T cells after yellow fever vaccination. Study results and caveats: In FACS-sorted repertoires, abundant clonotypes from the bulk population could appear as contaminants. Most primary-vaccination clones reappeared after the booster (about 96% CD4, roughly 88% CD8).

The rearrangement links TRBV5-4 to TRBJ2-5; tentatively, D is TRBD2 (6 bases). The sequencing here drew on CD8+ T cells sorted from PBMCs, taken on the day of the yellow fever booster vaccination. The sequence came from a man younger than 35 who received the YFV17D yellow fever vaccine. CDR3 nucleotides: TGTGCCAGCAGCCCCCGCGGGGAAGGGGAGGAGACCCAGTACTTC. Its translation: CASSPRGEGEETQYF.